This T cell receptor (beta chain) is from a study of regulatory T cells in long-lasting Graves disease. Trimming cost V 1 base and J 1 base; bases outside gene matches: 0. This CDR3 contains 15 residues. Germline CDR1 and CDR2: SEHNR and FQNEAQ (reference sequence). Sample time point: newly diagnosed GD, antithyroid drugs for less than 3 months. Extracted RNA from PBMCs served as the source of the TCR library. The TCR beta library used iRepertoire HTBI primers with Arm-PCR amplification of CDR3. MiXCR, applied by TCRdb to the multiplex PCR reads, yields one record per CDR3 protein. The sample has hundreds of thousands of distinct CDR3 sequences, about 15% seen once. These data were likewise used in another study, on T cells in Graves' hyperthyroidism and ophthalmopathy.

This sequence joins TRBV7-9 and TRBJ2-2; 7 positions match TRBD1. The material was peripheral blood mononuclear cells (PBMCs), obtained at new diagnosis, from a patient treated with antithyroid drugs. The receptor's source is a woman aged 35 to 49 with Graves disease. This CDR3 reads CASSLGTGNTGELFF. CDR3 nucleotides: TGTGCCAGCAGCTTAGGGACAGGGAACACCGGGGAGCTGTTTTTT.